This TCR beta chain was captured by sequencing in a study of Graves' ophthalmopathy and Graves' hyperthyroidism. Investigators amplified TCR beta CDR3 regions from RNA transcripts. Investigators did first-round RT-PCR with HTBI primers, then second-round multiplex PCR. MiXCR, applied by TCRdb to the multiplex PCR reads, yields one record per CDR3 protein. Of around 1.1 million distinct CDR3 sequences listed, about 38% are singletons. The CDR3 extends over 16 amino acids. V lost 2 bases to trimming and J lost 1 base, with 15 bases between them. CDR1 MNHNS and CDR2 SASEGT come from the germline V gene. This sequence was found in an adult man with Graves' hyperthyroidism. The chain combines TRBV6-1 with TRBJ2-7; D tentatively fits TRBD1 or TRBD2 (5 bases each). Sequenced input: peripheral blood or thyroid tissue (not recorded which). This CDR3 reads CASSEQAGTGSYEQYF. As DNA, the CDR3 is TGTGCCAGCAGTGAACAGGCCGGGACGGGTTCCTACGAGCAGTACTTC.